A selection of T cell receptor beta chains follows, all from one sample in a study of T cell responses to AZD1222 COVID-19 vaccine. The repertoire was sequenced with immunoSEQ multiplex PCR; TCRdb's copy has only in-frame clones and lacks some. The repertoire has around 100,000 clones, around 85% of them found once; the top ten carry 4.5%. The sequences come from peripheral blood, collected 28 days after the second AZD1222 dose. Every receptor here comes from an adult who received the AZD1222 COVID-19 vaccine. Each CDR3 is given with its conserved first and last residue. The D gene is left open where the match is weak. Rows give clone size only sometimes, using once, few, many, or a class for an expanded clone.

>TRBJ2-7|TRBD1|TRBV4-1|.
TGCGCCAGCAGCCAGGTCTGGGTGGACAGGGTGATAACCTACGAGCAGTACTTC
CASSQVWVDRVITYEQYF
>TRBJ2-1|TRBD2|TRBV28|.
TGTGCCAGCAGTTCGTCTCCGGGACTAGCGGGAGAGGAGGGCTACAATGAGCAGTTCTTC
CASSSSPGLAGEEGYNEQFF
>TRBJ2-4|.|TRBV4-1|.
TGCGCCAGCAGCCTGGGCGACATTCAGTACTTC
CASSLGDIQYF
>TRBJ1-3|.|TRBV9|.
TGTGCCAGCGGGCCCAACCCCAGGGGCGCTGGAAACACCATATATTTT
CASGPNPRGAGNTIYF
>TRBJ1-2|.|TRBV7-9|.
TGTGCCAGCAGCCTAGAAGGAGGCAGGGAAGGCTATGGCTACACCTTC
CASSLEGGREGYGYTF
>TRBJ2-2|.|TRBV6-4|.
TGTGCCAGCAGTGCCCGGGCCGTTACGAACACCGGGGAGCTGTTTTTT
CASSARAVTNTGELFF
>TRBJ1-5|.|TRBV21-1|.
TGTGCCGCAACCATCAACAGTAGCAATCAGCCCCAGCATTTT
CAATINSSNQPQHF
>TRBJ2-7|.|TRBV12-3/TRBV12-4|.
TGTGCCAGCAGTTCTTCTCGGGACTCCGGCAGTTTCTTC
CASSSSRDSGSFF
>TRBJ2-1|.|TRBV7-9|.
TGTGCCAGCAGAGGGGTCTACAATGAGCAGTTCTTC
CASRGVYNEQFF
>TRBJ2-7|.|TRBV6-6|.
TGTGCCAGCGGATCTTACCGGGGCGCACCCCACGAGCAGTACTTC
CASGSYRGAPHEQYF
>TRBJ1-4|.|TRBV30|.
TGTGCCTGGACCTCGGGGGCGAGTAATGAAAAACTGTTTTTT
CAWTSGASNEKLFF
>TRBJ2-7|.|TRBV7-8|.
TGTGCCAGCAACCCTAAAACCGGCAACTACGAGCAGTACTTC
CASNPKTGNYEQYF
>TRBJ2-1|.|TRBV7-2|.
TGTGCCAGCAGCTTCGATGCGTTTCGCTCCTACAATGAGCAGTTCTTC
CASSFDAFRSYNEQFF
>TRBJ2-1|TRBD1|TRBV12-5|.
TGTGCTAGTGGTTTAGGGACAGAGTACAATGAGCAGTTCTTC
CASGLGTEYNEQFF
>TRBJ1-1|.|TRBV5-4|once
TGTGCCAGCAGCTTGGGGGGGAATCGGAACACTGAAGCTTTCTTT
CASSLGGNRNTEAFF
>TRBJ2-7|TRBD2|TRBV28|.
TGTGCCAGCAGTTTTGTAGTTGGTGCAGGTAGCGGGAGGGACTACGAGCAGTACTTC
CASSFVVGAGSGRDYEQYF
>TRBJ2-7|.|TRBV18|.
TGTGCCAGCTCACCAGGCCAAACCTACGAGCAGTACTTC
CASSPGQTYEQYF
>TRBJ2-1|.|TRBV14|.
TGTGCCAGCAGCCAAGCGGCTGTAGGGGGGGCCTACAATGAGCAGTTCTTC
CASSQAAVGGAYNEQFF
>TRBJ2-7|.|TRBV5-6|.
TGTGCCAGCAGCTTGCAAGGTTACAGGGACCCCTCCTACGAGCAGTACTTC
CASSLQGYRDPSYEQYF
>TRBJ1-4|.|TRBV5-1|once
TGCGCCAGCAGCTTGGCTGGGTTTGGGAAACTGTTTTTT
CASSLAGFGKLFF
>TRBJ1-2|.|TRBV21-1|.
TGTGCCAGCAGCAAAGCGCTTTGGGTCAGAAGGTATGGCTACACCTTC
CASSKALWVRRYGYTF
>TRBJ2-3|TRBD2|TRBV2|.
TGTGCCAGCAGCCGTGCTACGCGGGGGGGCTTACCTCGGCAGTATTTT
CASSRATRGGLPRQYF
>TRBJ2-3|TRBD1|TRBV2|.
TGTGCCAGCAGGACGATGGACAGGAGCACAGATACGCAGTATTTT
CASRTMDRSTDTQYF
>TRBJ1-4|.|TRBV5-1|.
TGCGCCAGCAGCCCACCGGGTCATTCATATGAAAAACTGTTTTTT
CASSPPGHSYEKLFF
>TRBJ2-1|TRBD1|TRBV2|.
TGTGCCAGCAGAGCCTCAGGGGGCTCCTACAATGAGCAGTTCTTC
CASRASGGSYNEQFF
>TRBJ1-1|.|TRBV2|.
TGTGCCAGCAGTGAAGCGCTTTTTGGGGTTAGGGGGTTGAACACTGAAGCTTTCTTT
CASSEALFGVRGLNTEAFF
>TRBJ1-1|.|TRBV12-3/TRBV12-4|.
TGTGCCAGCAGCCAGGGGTCTGAAGCTTTCTTT
CASSQGSEAFF
>TRBJ1-6|.|TRBV3-1/TRBV3-2|.
TGTGCCAGCAGCCACACGGACGGTAACTACCTCCACTTT
CASSHTDGNYLHF
>TRBJ1-4|TRBD1|TRBV7-9|.
TGTGCCAGCAGCAAGGAGGGGGCGCGGTATGAAAAACTGTTTTTT
CASSKEGARYEKLFF
>TRBJ1-6|.|TRBV7-8|.
TGTGCCAGCAGCCGCCAGGGGACGCTCCACTTT
CASSRQGTLHF
>TRBJ1-5|.|TRBV7-3|.
TGTGCCAGCAGCCCAGACAGTAATCAGCCCCAGCATTTT
CASSPDSNQPQHF
>TRBJ2-1|TRBD2|TRBV2|few
TGTGCCAGCAGCGAGGGACTAGCGGCTTCCTCTGAGCAGTTCTTC
CASSEGLAASSEQFF
>TRBJ1-1|.|TRBV12-3/TRBV12-4|.
TGTGCCAGCAGCCTCAAATTCGGCACTGAAGCTTTCTTT
CASSLKFGTEAFF
>TRBJ1-3|.|TRBV18|.
TGTGCCAGCTCATCGGGCGGAGGTGCTGGAAACACCATATATTTT
CASSSGGGAGNTIYF
>TRBJ2-7|.|TRBV7-8|.
TGTGCCAGCAGCTCGGATCCGGGACGAACCTTCCACGAGCAGTACTTC
CASSSDPGRTFHEQYF
>TRBJ2-7|.|TRBV19|few
TGTGCCAGCGCAGTCCGAAGCTCCTACGAGCAGTACTTC
CASAVRSSYEQYF
>TRBJ1-1|.|TRBV2|.
TGTGCCAGCAGTGCAGGGTACACTGAAGCTTTCTTT
CASSAGYTEAFF
>TRBJ2-5|TRBD2|TRBV7-2|.
TGTGCCAGCAGCTTAGGGGGGGGCCAAGAGACCCAGTACTTC
CASSLGGGQETQYF
>TRBJ2-7|TRBD1|TRBV6-1|.
TGTGCCAGCAGTGAAGTCGGGACAGGGATATACGAGCAGTACTTC
CASSEVGTGIYEQYF
>TRBJ1-1|TRBD1|TRBV29-1|.
TGCAGCGGTCTTACAGGGGCGACTGAAGCTTTCTTT
CSGLTGATEAFF
>TRBJ2-1|.|TRBV9|.
TGTGCCAGCAGCGTAGAGGGAGGTACAGGGTTCAATGAGCAGTTCTTC
CASSVEGGTGFNEQFF
>TRBJ2-5|.|TRBV30|once
TGTGCCTGGAGTGTTGGTCGGGAAGAGTCCCAGTACTTC
CAWSVGREESQYF